Listed here are 6 T cell receptor beta chains from one sample, sequenced in a study of Graves' ophthalmopathy and Graves' hyperthyroidism. Beta-chain TCR CDR3 regions were amplified from RNA transcripts. Second-round multiplex PCR came after first-round RT-PCR with HTBI primers. TCRdb called the multiplex PCR reads again in MiXCR, with one record for every CDR3 protein. In the table there are approximately 380,000 distinct CDR3 sequences, around 20% of which are singletons. Sequencing used peripheral blood. Source of these receptors: a woman in her late teens or twenties with stable Graves' hyperthyroidism.

The J gene is TRBJ1-2, the V gene TRBV5-6; D is unclear. Trimming stripped 2 bases from V and 5 bases from J, with 13 bases between. This CDR3 spans 14 amino acids. Per the germline V gene, CDR1 is SGHDT and CDR2 is YYEEEE. This CDR3 is CASSFRFSLYGYTF. The CDR3 nucleotides are TGTGCCAGCAGCTTTCGTTTCAGTCTGTATGGCTACACCTTC.

This clonotype has a count of ten or more. The J gene is TRBJ2-6, the V gene TRBV6-5, with D uncertain. Trimming took off 8 bases at V and 0 bases at J, with 8 bases between the two ends. From germline, CDR1 is MNHEY and CDR2 SVGAGI. There are 14 residues in the CDR3. CDR3 nucleotides: TGTGCCAGCCGAACACGCTCTGGGGCCAACGTCCTGACTTTC. Translating it yields CASRTRSGANVLTF.

This clonotype was picked up many times. The V and J genes are TRBV12-3 or TRBV12-4 and TRBJ1-6; possible D gene TRBD1, 6 bases. V dropped 6 bases and J dropped 4 bases, with 16 bases sitting between them. This CDR3 has 16 amino acids. CDR3 region: CASRKTGSRYNSPLHF. In DNA form, the CDR3 reads TGTGCCAGCAGGAAAACAGGGTCGCGGTATAATTCACCCCTCCACTTT.

Ten or more counts support this clonotype. The chain couples TRBV6-6 to TRBJ2-7; 14 bases map to TRBD2. Unmatched junction bases numbered 2, after V lost 6 bases and J lost 4 bases. CDR1 is MNHNY and CDR2 is SVGAGI in the germline V gene (reference sequence). The CDR3 runs to 14 residues. The CDR3 sequence is CASRTSGRGYEQYF. CDR3 nucleotides: TGTGCCAGCAGGACTAGCGGGAGGGGGTACGAGCAGTACTTC.

This chain links TRBV7-2 with TRBJ2-1, with TRBD2 matching 16 bases. The CDR3 has 15 amino acids. Germline CDR1 reads SGHTA; CDR2 reads FQGNSA. Trimming removed 3 bases from V and 10 bases from J; junction bases left unmatched: 3. DNA for the CDR3: TGTGCCAGCAGCTTTCCGGGACTAGCGGGAGGGGAGCAGTTCTTC. Amino acid sequence: CASSFPGLAGGEQFF.

This chain joins TRBV12-3 or TRBV12-4 and TRBJ2-2; D might be TRBD1 (5 bases). V shed 3 bases and J shed 7 bases, with 15 bases lying between them. CDR3 size: 15 residues. In DNA, the CDR3 is TGTGCCAGCAGTTTTAGGGGTTCAGCGAGCGGGGAGCTGTTTTTT. Its protein is CASSFRGSASGELFF.